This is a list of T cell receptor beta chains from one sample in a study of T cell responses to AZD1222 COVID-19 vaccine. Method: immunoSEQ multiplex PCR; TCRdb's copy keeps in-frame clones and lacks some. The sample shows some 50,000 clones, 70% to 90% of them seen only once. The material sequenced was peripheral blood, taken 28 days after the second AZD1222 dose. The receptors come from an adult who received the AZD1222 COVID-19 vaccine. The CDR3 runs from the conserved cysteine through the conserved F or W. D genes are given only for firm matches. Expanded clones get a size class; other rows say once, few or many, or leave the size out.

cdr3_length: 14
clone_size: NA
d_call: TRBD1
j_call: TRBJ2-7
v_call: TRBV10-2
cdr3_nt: TGCGCCAGCAGTGATCCAGGGGGCGTTTATGAGCAGTACTTC
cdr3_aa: CASSDPGGVYEQYF

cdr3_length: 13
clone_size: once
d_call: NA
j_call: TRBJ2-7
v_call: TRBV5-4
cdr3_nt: TGTGCCAGCAGCTTGACAGGGAAATACGAGCAGTACTTC
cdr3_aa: CASSLTGKYEQYF

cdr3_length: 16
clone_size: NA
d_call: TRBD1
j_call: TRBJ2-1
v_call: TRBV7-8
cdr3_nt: TGTGCCAGCAGCTTAGATAGGGACAGTCGGTACAATGAGCAGTTCTTC
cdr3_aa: CASSLDRDSRYNEQFF

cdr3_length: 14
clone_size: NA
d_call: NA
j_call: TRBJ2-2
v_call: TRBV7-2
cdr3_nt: TGTGCCAGCAGCTTAGCGACCAACACCGGGGAGCTGTTTTTT
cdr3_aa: CASSLATNTGELFF

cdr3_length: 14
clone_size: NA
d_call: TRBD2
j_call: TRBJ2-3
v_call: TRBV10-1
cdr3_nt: TGCGCCAGCAGTGGATCACTAGCGGCAGATACGCAGTATTTT
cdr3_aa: CASSGSLAADTQYF

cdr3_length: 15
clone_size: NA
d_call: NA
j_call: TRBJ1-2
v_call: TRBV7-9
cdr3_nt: TGTGCCAGCAGCTTCTCGACCGCCCCTGGCTATGGCTACACCTTC
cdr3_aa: CASSFSTAPGYGYTF

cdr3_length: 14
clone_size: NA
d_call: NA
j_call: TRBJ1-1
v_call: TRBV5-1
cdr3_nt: TGCGCCAGCAGCTTTGGGGGCGCGGGGACTGAAGCTTTCTTT
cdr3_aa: CASSFGGAGTEAFF

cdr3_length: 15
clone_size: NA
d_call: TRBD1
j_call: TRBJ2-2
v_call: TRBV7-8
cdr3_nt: TGTGCCAGCAACAGGGACAGTGCGAACACCGGGGAGCTGTTTTTT
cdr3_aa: CASNRDSANTGELFF

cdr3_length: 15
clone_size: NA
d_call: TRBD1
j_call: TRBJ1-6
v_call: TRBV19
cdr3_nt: TGTGCCAGTAGGACCATGGGACAGGGGGATTCACCCCTCCACTTT
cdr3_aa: CASRTMGQGDSPLHF

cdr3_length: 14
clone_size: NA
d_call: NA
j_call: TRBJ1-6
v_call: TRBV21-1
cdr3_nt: TGTGCCAGCAGCGGAGGTCTTTATAATTCACCCCTCCACTTT
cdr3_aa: CASSGGLYNSPLHF

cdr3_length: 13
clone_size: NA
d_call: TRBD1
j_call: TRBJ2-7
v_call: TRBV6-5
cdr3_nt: TGTGCCAGCAGGGGACAGGGGCCCTACGAGCAGTACTTC
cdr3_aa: CASRGQGPYEQYF

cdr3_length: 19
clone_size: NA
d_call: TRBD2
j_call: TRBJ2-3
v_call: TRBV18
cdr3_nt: TGTGCCAGCTCACCCCTGGCGACTAGCGGGCGATCTAGCACAGATACGCAGTATTTT
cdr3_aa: CASSPLATSGRSSTDTQYF

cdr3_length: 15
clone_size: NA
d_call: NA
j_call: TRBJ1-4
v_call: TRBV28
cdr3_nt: TGTGCCAGCACCCCGTCGGGGTCAACTAATGAAAAACTGTTTTTT
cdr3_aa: CASTPSGSTNEKLFF

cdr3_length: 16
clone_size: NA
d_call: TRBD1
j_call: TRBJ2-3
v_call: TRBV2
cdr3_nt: TGTGCCAGCAGTGATTTCGGACAGGGGTGGGCAGATACGCAGTATTTT
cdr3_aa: CASSDFGQGWADTQYF

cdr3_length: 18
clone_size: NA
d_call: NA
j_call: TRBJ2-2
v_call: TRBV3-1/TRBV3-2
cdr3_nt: TGTGCCAGCAGCCAAGGCCCCTGGGGGCAGGGGGGCACCGGGGAGCTGTTTTTT
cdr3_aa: CASSQGPWGQGGTGELFF

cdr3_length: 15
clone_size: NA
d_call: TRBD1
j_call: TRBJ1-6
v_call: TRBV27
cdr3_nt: TGTGCCAGCAGTTCTAACAGGGGATTAGGTTCACCCCTCCACTTT
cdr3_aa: CASSSNRGLGSPLHF

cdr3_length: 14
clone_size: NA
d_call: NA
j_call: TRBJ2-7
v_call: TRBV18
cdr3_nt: TGTGCCAGCTCTCCTCGGACCTTTCCGGACGAGCAGTACTTC
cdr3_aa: CASSPRTFPDEQYF

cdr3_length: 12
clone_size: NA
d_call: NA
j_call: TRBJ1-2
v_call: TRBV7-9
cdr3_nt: TGTGCCAGCAGCTCCCTGAGCTATGGCTACACCTTC
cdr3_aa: CASSSLSYGYTF

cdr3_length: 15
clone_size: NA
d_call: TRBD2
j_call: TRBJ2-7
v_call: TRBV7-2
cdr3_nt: TGTGCCAGCAGCTCCCCGTCTAGCGGGAGTAAAGAGCAGTACTTC
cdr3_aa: CASSSPSSGSKEQYF

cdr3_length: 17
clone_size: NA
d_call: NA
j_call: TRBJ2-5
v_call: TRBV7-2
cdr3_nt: TGTGCCAGCAGCCAGCAAGCAGGGGGGGTGGTAACAGAGACCCAGTACTTC
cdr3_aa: CASSQQAGGVVTETQYF

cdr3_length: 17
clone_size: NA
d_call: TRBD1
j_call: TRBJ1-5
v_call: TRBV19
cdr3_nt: TGTGCCAGTAGTAAGAAACAGGGGGCGGATCGCAATCAGCCCCAGCATTTT
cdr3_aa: CASSKKQGADRNQPQHF

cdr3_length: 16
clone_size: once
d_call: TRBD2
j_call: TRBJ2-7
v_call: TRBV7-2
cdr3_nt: TGTGCCAGCAGCTTAGCCAACCTAGCGGGAGCCTACGAGCAGTACTTC
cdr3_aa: CASSLANLAGAYEQYF

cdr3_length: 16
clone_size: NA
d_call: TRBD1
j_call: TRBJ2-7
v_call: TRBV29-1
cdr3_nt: TGCAGCGTTGAAGAAGGGGGCAAGGGTATACCCTACGAGCAGTACTTC
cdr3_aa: CSVEEGGKGIPYEQYF

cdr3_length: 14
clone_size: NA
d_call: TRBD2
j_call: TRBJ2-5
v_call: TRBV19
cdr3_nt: TGTGCCAGTAGTACACCGGGACTAGGGGAGACCCAGTACTTC
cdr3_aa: CASSTPGLGETQYF

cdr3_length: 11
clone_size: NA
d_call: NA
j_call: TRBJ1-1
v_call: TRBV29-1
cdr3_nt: TGCAGCGTTGTTCGACCATATGAAGCTTTCTTT
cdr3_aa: CSVVRPYEAFF

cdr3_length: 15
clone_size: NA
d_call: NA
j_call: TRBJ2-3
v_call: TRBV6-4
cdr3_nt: TGTGCCAGCAGTCGCACGACGGTGAAGGCAGATACGCAGTATTTT
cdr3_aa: CASSRTTVKADTQYF

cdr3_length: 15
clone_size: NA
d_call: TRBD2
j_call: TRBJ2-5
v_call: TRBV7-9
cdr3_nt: TGTGCCAGCAGCCACGTCGCGGGGGGGCGGGAGACCCAGTACTTC
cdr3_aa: CASSHVAGGRETQYF

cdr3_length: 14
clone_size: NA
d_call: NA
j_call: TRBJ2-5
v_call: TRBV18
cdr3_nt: TGTGCCAGCTCACCTTCCTCGGGACAAGAGACCCAGTACTTC
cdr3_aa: CASSPSSGQETQYF

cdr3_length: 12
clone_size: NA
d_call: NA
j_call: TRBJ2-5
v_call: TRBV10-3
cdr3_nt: TGTGCCATCAGGGGAACCCAAGAGACCCAGTACTTC
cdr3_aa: CAIRGTQETQYF

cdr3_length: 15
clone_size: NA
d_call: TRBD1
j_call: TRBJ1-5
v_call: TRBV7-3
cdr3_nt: TGTGCCAGCAGCCCCCGGCAGGGGGATTTAGGGCCCCAGCATTTT
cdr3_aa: CASSPRQGDLGPQHF

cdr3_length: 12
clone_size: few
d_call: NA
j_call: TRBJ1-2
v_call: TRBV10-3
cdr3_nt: TGTGCCATCAGTGAGGGACAGTATGGCTACACCTTC
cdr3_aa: CAISEGQYGYTF

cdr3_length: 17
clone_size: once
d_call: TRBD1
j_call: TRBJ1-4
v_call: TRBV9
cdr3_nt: TGTGCCAGCAGCGTAAGCCCCCTCAGGGGGCGCGGTGAAAAACTGTTTTTT
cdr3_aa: CASSVSPLRGRGEKLFF

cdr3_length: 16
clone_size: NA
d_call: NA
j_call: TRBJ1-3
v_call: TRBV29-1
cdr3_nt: TGCACCCGGGGGGGGGCCGATAAGAGCTCTGGAAACACCATATATTTT
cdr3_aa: CTRGGADKSSGNTIYF

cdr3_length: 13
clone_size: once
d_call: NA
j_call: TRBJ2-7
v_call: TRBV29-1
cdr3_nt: TGCAGCGTTGAAAAGGTCGGACCCTACGAGCAGTACTTC
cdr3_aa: CSVEKVGPYEQYF

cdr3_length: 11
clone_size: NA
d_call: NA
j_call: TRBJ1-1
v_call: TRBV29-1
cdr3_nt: TGCAGCTCGACGGTATACACTGAAGCTTTCTTT
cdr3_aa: CSSTVYTEAFF

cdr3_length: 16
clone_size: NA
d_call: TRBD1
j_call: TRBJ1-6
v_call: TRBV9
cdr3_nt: TGTGCCAGCAGCGTAGCTATGCGGGGACAGAATTCACCCCTCCACTTT
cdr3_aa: CASSVAMRGQNSPLHF

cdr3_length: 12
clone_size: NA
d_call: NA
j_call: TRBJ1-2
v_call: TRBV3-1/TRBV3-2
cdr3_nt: TGTGCCAGCAGCCTCCGGTCCTATGGCTACACCTTC
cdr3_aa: CASSLRSYGYTF

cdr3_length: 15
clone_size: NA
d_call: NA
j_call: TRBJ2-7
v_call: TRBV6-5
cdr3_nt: TGTGCCAGCAGTTACTCGGGTCCACGTTCCCACGAGCAGTACTTC
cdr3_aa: CASSYSGPRSHEQYF

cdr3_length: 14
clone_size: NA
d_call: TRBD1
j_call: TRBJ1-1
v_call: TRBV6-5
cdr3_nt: TGTGCCAGCAGTTACGTGGGCAGGGGGGGTGAAGCTTTCTTT
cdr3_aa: CASSYVGRGGEAFF

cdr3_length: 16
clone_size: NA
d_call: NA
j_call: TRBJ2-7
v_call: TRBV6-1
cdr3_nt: TGTGCCAGCAGTGAAGCGTACGGGATTCTCCCCTACGAGCAGTACTTC
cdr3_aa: CASSEAYGILPYEQYF

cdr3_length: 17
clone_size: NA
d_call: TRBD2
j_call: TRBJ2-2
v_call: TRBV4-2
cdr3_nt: TGTGCCAGCAGCCAAGAGGTCCGGGAGGGGGTCACCGGGGAGCTGTTTTTT
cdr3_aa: CASSQEVREGVTGELFF

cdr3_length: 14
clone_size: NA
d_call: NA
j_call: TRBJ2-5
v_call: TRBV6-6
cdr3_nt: TGTGCCAGCGCAAGGACGGATCGCCAAGAGACCCAGTACTTC
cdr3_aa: CASARTDRQETQYF

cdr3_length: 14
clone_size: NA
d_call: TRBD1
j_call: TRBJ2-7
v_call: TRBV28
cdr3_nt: TGTGCCAGCAGTTTAGGGGGACAGGTGTACGAGCAGTACTTC
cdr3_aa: CASSLGGQVYEQYF

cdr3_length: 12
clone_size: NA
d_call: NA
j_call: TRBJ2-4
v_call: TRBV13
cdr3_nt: TGTGCCAGCAGCTTAGTAGGGGGAATTCAGTACTTC
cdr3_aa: CASSLVGGIQYF

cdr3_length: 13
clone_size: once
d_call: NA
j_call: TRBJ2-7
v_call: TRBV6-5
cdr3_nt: TGTGCCAGCCCGGGCAGGACCCCCTACGAGCAGTACTTC
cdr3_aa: CASPGRTPYEQYF

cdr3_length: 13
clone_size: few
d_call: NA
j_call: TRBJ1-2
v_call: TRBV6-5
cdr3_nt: TGTGCCAGCAGTCGCGGGGGGGATCGGGGCTACACCTTC
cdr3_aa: CASSRGGDRGYTF

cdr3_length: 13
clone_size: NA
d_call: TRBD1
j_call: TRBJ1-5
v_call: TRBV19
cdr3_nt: TGTGCCAGTAGTCGACAGGGTGGGCAGCCCCAGCATTTT
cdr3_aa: CASSRQGGQPQHF

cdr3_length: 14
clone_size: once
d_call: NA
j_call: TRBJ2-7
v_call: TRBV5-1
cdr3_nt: TGCGCCAGCAGCCTGCGGGACGGGTCCTACGAGCAGTACTTC
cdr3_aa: CASSLRDGSYEQYF

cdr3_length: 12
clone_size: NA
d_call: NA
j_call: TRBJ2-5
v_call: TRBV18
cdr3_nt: TGTGCCAGCTCACCACCGGGGAAGACCCAGTACTTC
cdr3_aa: CASSPPGKTQYF